This T cell receptor (beta chain) was retrieved from a study of identical twins. Study-wide results and caveats: Sharing of beta out-of-frame sequences by twins showed a weaker excess.

A single record per CDR3 protein comes from TCRdb applying MiXCR to the 5' RACE reads. The sample records 1.5 million to 2 million distinct CDR3 sequences, under 35% being singletons. Comments on this clonotype: Its specificity is unknown.

This CDR3 is built from 17 residues. CDR1 is MDHEN and CDR2 is SYDVKM in the germline V gene. Germline trimming cut 5 bases from V and 0 bases from J; bases unmatched to any gene: 10. The sequence derives from a newborn girl in good health. Specimen: cord blood. V and J are TRBV28 and TRBJ1-5; 7 nucleotides line up with TRBD1. Here the CDR3 DNA reads TGTGCCAGCAGTCTTATGGGGAGGGGGCTTAGCAATCAGCCCCAGCATTTT. Translating gives CASSLMGRGLSNQPQHF.